These T cell receptor beta chains were read from a single sample in a study of PD-1 blockade in classical Hodgkin lymphoma. Only in-frame clones appear in the TCRdb table, and some are missing; sequencing was by immunoSEQ multiplex PCR. The sample shows tens of thousands of clones, 85% to 95% of them seen only once. Specimen: peripheral blood mononuclear cells (PBMCs), collected at baseline. These receptors were collected from a human donor with classical Hodgkin lymphoma. Each CDR3 is given with its conserved first and last residue. A D gene is named only where the DNA matches it firmly. For some rows the clone size is stated as once, few or many, or as a class when expanded; others skip it.

j_call,d_call,v_call,clone_size,cdr3_nt,cdr3_aa
TRBJ1-4,-,TRBV28,-,TGTGCCAGCAGTTTATCGGTCCAGGATGAAAAACTGTTTTTT,CASSLSVQDEKLFF
TRBJ2-7,TRBD1,TRBV7-9,-,TGTGCCAGCAGCCCGAAGTCCCGGGACAGGGCCCCTACCTACGAGCAGTACTTC,CASSPKSRDRAPTYEQYF
TRBJ1-2,-,TRBV6-1,once,TGTGCCAGCAGTGAATTAGGGGCAGCTCCTTCCTATGGCTACACCTTC,CASSELGAAPSYGYTF
TRBJ1-1,TRBD1,TRBV5-1,-,TGCGCCAGCAGCTTTCAGGACAGGGGGGGTGAAGCTTTCTTT,CASSFQDRGGEAFF
TRBJ1-3,-,TRBV5-6,once,TGTGCCAGCAGCTTTACGTGGGGCTCTGGAAACACCATATATTTT,CASSFTWGSGNTIYF
TRBJ2-5,TRBD2,TRBV27,-,TGTGCCAGCAGACCCTCGTTGGCGGGAGGGGGGGAGACCCAGTACTTC,CASRPSLAGGGETQYF
TRBJ2-7,TRBD1,TRBV2,-,TGTGCCAGCAGTGATCCAGGGGGTTGGACCTACGAGCAGTACTTC,CASSDPGGWTYEQYF
TRBJ2-1,TRBD2,TRBV28,-,TGTGCCAGCAGCCCCGCGGCCCCTAGCGGATTATACAATGAGCAGTTCTTC,CASSPAAPSGLYNEQFF
TRBJ2-7,TRBD1,TRBV6-5,-,TGTGCCAGCAGCCCCGTAACAGGGGAGCTTCACGAGCAGTACTTC,CASSPVTGELHEQYF
TRBJ2-6,-,TRBV28,-,TGTGCCAGCAGTTTGGCTCGGGCGTTCTTCTCTGGGGCCAACGTCCTGACTTTC,CASSLARAFFSGANVLTF
TRBJ2-7,TRBD1,TRBV9,-,TGTGCCAGCAGTTCCGGACAGGGGAGTTTCTATGAGCAGTACTTC,CASSSGQGSFYEQYF
TRBJ1-1,TRBD1,TRBV4-3,-,TGCGCCAGCAGCCATCAAAGAAAGGCCTGGACAGGGAGGCGCACTGAAGCTTTCTTT,CASSHQRKAWTGRRTEAFF
TRBJ1-4,-,TRBV2,-,TGTGCCAGCTTTCAGGGGACTAATGAAAAACTGTTTTTT,CASFQGTNEKLFF
TRBJ1-5,TRBD1,TRBV7-9,-,TGTGCCAGCAGCTTAGGGGGGACAGGGGGCAGTCAGCCCCAGCATTTT,CASSLGGTGGSQPQHF
TRBJ2-5,-,TRBV5-6,-,TGTGCCAGCAGCTTATTCCCAGAGCAAGAGACCCAGTACTTC,CASSLFPEQETQYF
TRBJ1-2,-,TRBV14,-,TGTGCCAGCAGCCAAGATTCAGGGAGAGGCTATGGCTACACCTTC,CASSQDSGRGYGYTF
TRBJ2-1,-,TRBV10-2,-,TGCGCCAGCAGTGGGAATAACAATGAGCAGTTCTTC,CASSGNNNEQFF
TRBJ2-7,TRBD2,TRBV4-3,-,TGCGCCAGCAGCCAATCCAGCGGGAGGGGTAGCTCCTACGAGCAGTACTTC,CASSQSSGRGSSYEQYF
TRBJ2-2,-,TRBV6-1,-,TGTGCCAGCAGTGCACACCAAACCGGGGAGCTGTTTTTT,CASSAHQTGELFF
TRBJ2-3,TRBD2,TRBV5-4,-,TGTGCCAGCAGCCCGAGACTAGCGGGGGCATCCACAGATACGCAGTATTTT,CASSPRLAGASTDTQYF
TRBJ2-1,-,TRBV10-3,-,TGTGCCATCAGTGAGGGGGGACTTACCAATGAGCAGTTCTTC,CAISEGGLTNEQFF
TRBJ2-1,TRBD2,TRBV27,-,TGTGCCAGCAGTTTATCGGGCGGGAGCTGGAATGAGCAGTTCTTC,CASSLSGGSWNEQFF
TRBJ1-2,-,TRBV7-9,-,TGTGCCAGCAGCTTCCACGACAGATATCATGGCTACACCTTC,CASSFHDRYHGYTF
TRBJ1-1,-,TRBV7-9,-,TGTGCCAGCAGCTTAAATATAAAGGAAAAGAGTACCTTAGCTTTCTTT,CASSLNIKEKSTLAFF
TRBJ2-1,-,TRBV25-1,-,TGTGCCAGCAGTGAACGCCAGGGGGGGTTGAATGAGCAGTTCTTC,CASSERQGGLNEQFF
TRBJ2-1,-,TRBV5-6,-,TGTGCCAGCAGCTTAGGTGCGGGTGAGCAGTTCTTC,CASSLGAGEQFF
TRBJ2-1,TRBD1,TRBV19,-,TGTGCCAGTAGTACCTGGACAGGGCACAATGAGCAGTTCTTC,CASSTWTGHNEQFF
TRBJ2-1,-,TRBV6-5,-,TGTGCCAGCAGCAGGACTAACCCTTCTTCCAATGAGCAGTTCTTC,CASSRTNPSSNEQFF
TRBJ2-1,-,TRBV6-5,-,TGTGCCAGCAGTTATCACGACCCATCCTACAATGAGCAGTTCTTC,CASSYHDPSYNEQFF
TRBJ2-3,-,TRBV14,-,TGTGCCAGCAGCCAGGCTCAGGCGCTCCTCACAGATACGCAGTATTTT,CASSQAQALLTDTQYF
TRBJ2-7,-,TRBV4-1,-,TGCGCCAGCAGCCAAGAGGCGGGACGCTCCTACGAGCAGTACTTC,CASSQEAGRSYEQYF
TRBJ2-5,-,TRBV2,-,TGTGCCAGGGAGGACAGAGAAGAGACCCAGTACTTC,CAREDREETQYF
TRBJ1-3,-,TRBV9,-,TGTGCCAGCAGCGGGACGGGAGGCAGCTACTCTGGAAACACCATATATTTT,CASSGTGGSYSGNTIYF
TRBJ1-6,-,TRBV2,-,TGTGCCAGCTGGGGCCCGTACAGCTCCTATAATTCACCCCTCCACTTT,CASWGPYSSYNSPLHF